Given below is one T cell receptor beta chain in context. The assay was immunoSEQ multiplex PCR, and TCRdb's table has in-frame clones only and misses some. In the table there are under 90,000 clones, roughly 96% of which are singletons. This sample was taken from a study of technical replicates of blood from a handful of donors. With V trimmed by 5 bases and J by 6 bases, 10 bases remained unmatched. CDR1 is MDHEN and CDR2 is SYDVKM in the germline V gene. This CDR3 has 15 residues. Sequenced sample: T cells isolated from PBMCs. This chain joins TRBV28 and TRBJ2-7; TRBD2 agrees at 10 bases. This TCR derives from a human donor in good health. CDR3 sequence (DNA): TGTGCCAGCAGTCTAAGGACTAGCGGATGGGTCGAGCAGTACTTC. As protein: CASSLRTSGWVEQYF.